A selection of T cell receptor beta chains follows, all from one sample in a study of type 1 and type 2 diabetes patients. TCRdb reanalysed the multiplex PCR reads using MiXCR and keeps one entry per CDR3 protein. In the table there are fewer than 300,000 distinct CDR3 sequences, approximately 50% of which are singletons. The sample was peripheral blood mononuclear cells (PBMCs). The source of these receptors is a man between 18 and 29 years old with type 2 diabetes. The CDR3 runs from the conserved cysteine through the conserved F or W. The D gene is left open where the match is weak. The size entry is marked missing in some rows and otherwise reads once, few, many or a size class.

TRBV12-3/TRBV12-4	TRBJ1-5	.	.	CASSFSSGGVRNQPQHF	TGTGCCAGCAGTTTCAGTTCGGGAGGGGTTAGGAATCAGCCCCAGCATTTT
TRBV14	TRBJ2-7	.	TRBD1	CASSPLPGTGTYEQYF	TGTGCCAGCAGCCCCTTACCCGGGACAGGGACCTACGAGCAGTACTTC
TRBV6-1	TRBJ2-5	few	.	CASSGPGWETQYF	TGTGCCAGCAGTGGCCCCGGCTGGGAGACCCAGTACTTC
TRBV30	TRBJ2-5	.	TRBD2	CAWSGAGTSGRLQETQYF	TGTGCCTGGAGTGGGGCCGGGACTAGCGGGAGGCTACAAGAGACCCAGTACTTC
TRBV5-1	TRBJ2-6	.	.	CASSLGGSGIGANVLTF	TGCGCCAGCAGCTTGGGGGGATCAGGGATCGGGGCCAACGTCCTGACTTTC
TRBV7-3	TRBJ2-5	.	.	CATSRAGGRETQYF	TGTGCCACCAGCAGAGCCGGGGGGCGAGAGACCCAGTATTTC
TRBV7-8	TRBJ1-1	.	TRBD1	CASSHFGDSFNTEAFF	TGTGCCAGCAGCCATTTCGGGGACAGTTTTAACACTGAAGCTTTCTTT
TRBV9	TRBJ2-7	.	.	CASNVDGGYEQYF	TGTGCCAGCAATGTGGACGGCGGCTACGAGCAGTACTTC
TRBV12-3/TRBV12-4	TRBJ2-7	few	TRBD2	CASSLGLAGTSEQYF	TGTGCCAGCAGTTTAGGGTTAGCGGGGACTTCGGAGCAGTACTTC
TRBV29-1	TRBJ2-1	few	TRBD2	CSTDTLAGDVNEQFF	TGCAGCACAGACACACTAGCGGGAGACGTCAATGAGCAGTTCTTC
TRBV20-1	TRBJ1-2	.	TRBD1	CSATDRGSGNYGYTF	TGCAGTGCTACGGACAGGGGGTCTGGGAACTATGGCTACACCTTC
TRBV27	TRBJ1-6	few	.	CASSVSGSPLHF	TGTGCCAGCAGCGTATCGGGGTCACCCCTCCACTTT
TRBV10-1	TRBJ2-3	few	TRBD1	CASSDPGTGNVDTQYF	TGCGCCAGCAGTGACCCCGGGACAGGGAATGTGGATACGCAGTATTTT
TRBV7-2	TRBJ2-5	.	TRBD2	CASSLLGGAGETQYF	TGTGCCAGCAGCTTACTCGGGGGGGCGGGAGAGACCCAGTACTTC
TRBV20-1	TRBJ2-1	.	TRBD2	CSAREISGRSRELF	TGCAGTGCTAGAGAGATTAGCGGGCGCTCGCGGGAACTCTTC
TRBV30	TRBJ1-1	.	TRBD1	CAWRGTGGTEAFF	TGTGCCTGGAGGGGGACAGGGGGCACTGAAGCTTTCTTT
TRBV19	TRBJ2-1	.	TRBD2	CASSLGLAGTFERNEQFF	TGTGCCAGTAGTTTGGGACTAGCGGGGACCTTCGAACGGAATGAGCAGTTCTTC
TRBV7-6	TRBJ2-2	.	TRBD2	CASSTRAGAIGELFF	TGTGCCAGCAGCACCAGAGCGGGAGCTATCGGGGAGCTGTTTTTT
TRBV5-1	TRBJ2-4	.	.	CASSPAVEGASSLKNIQYF	TGCGCCAGCAGCCCCGCCGTCGAAGGGGCAAGCAGTTTGAAAAACATTCAGTACTTC
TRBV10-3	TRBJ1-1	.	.	CAISGGGGEAFF	TGTGCCATCAGTGGAGGAGGAGGTGAAGCTTTCTTT
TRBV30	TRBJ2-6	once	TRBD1	CASRTGAQANVLTF	TGTGCCAGTAGGACAGGGGCGCAGGCCAACGTCCTGACTTTC